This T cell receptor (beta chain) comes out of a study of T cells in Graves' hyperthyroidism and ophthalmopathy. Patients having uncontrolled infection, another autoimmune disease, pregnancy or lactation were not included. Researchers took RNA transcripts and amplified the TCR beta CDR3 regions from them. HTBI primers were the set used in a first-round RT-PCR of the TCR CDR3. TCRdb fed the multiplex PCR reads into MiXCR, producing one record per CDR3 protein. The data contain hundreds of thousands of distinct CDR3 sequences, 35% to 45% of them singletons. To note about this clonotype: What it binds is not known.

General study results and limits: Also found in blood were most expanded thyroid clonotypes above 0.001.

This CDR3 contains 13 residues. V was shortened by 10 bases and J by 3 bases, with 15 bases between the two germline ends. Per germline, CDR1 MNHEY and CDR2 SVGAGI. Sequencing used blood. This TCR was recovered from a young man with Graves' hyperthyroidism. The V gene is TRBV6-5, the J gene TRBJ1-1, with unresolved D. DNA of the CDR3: TGTGCCACCGGCCGGGCGTCGGACACTGAAGCTTTCTTT. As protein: CATGRASDTEAFF.